A single sample gave rise to the 28 T cell receptor beta chains below, sequenced in a study of cytomegalovirus exposure and HLA in healthy donors. Data came from immunoSEQ multiplex PCR; TCRdb stores just in-frame clones and leaves some out. The top ten hold 2.5% to 3% of the sample, which has 160,000 or so clones, more than 75% seen once. Sequenced sample: PBMCs. These receptors were taken from a man between 18 and 29 years old in good health and CMV-seronegative.

V gene TRBV7-9 combines with J gene TRBJ2-3; D is unresolved. CDR3 size: 15 residues. Germline CDR1 SEHNR, CDR2 FQNEAQ (reference sequence). Trimming cost V 5 bases and J 2 bases, with 14 bases left between them. The CDR3 nucleotides read TGTGCCAGCAGCCCTTCCCACAGTCACACAGATACGCAGTATTTT. This encodes CASSPSHSHTDTQYF.

The chain is built from TRBV18 and TRBJ1-4; TRBD1 agrees at 7 bases. Germline CDR1 KGHSH, CDR2 LQKENI. The CDR3 consists of 15 residues. J gave up 7 bases and V 3 bases, and 8 bases lay outside the gene matches. CDR3 coding DNA: TGTGCCAGCTCACCGTTACAGGGGATAGGTGAAAAACTGTTTTTT. It translates to CASSPLQGIGEKLFF.

CDR3 DNA: TGTGCCAGCAGTAGACCCCCGGGGTGGGGGGATGAGCAGTTCTTC. Its protein is CASSRPPGWGDEQFF. The gene calls are TRBV6-6 and TRBJ2-1, with D tentatively TRBD2 (6 bases). Germline CDR1 and CDR2: MNHNY and SVGAGI (reference sequence). This CDR3 contains 15 residues. V lost 5 bases and J lost 8, with 19 bases in between.

The rearrangement uses TRBV4-1 and TRBJ2-2, with 12 bases aligning to TRBD1. CDR3 size: 19 residues. Germline values: CDR1 MGHRA, CDR2 YSYEKL. Trimming took 4 bases from V and 3 from J; bases not matched to a gene: 12. The CDR3 loop is CASSLVPGQGAMHTGELFF. CDR3 nucleotides: TGCGCCAGCAGCCTAGTCCCGGGACAGGGGGCGATGCACACCGGGGAGCTGTTTTTT.

This rearrangement joins TRBV2 to TRBJ2-7; D is undetermined. With 7 bases removed from V and 1 base from J, the gap between germline ends came to 17 bases. Per germline, CDR1 SNHLY and CDR2 FYNNEI. The CDR3 totals 15 residues. CDR3 region: CASTLARSGSYEQYF. The CDR3 region has the DNA TGTGCCAGCACTTTGGCCCGGAGTGGATCCTACGAGCAGTACTTC.

The V and J genes are TRBV6-6 and TRBJ2-5; no reliable D call. Germline CDR1 is MNHNY and CDR2 is SVGAGI (reference sequence). This CDR3 region has 13 residues. V lost 5 bases to trimming and J lost 5 bases, with 12 bases between them. The CDR3 region has the DNA TGTGCCAGCAGTCCCAACGCGCGGGAGACCCAGTACTTC. The encoded protein is CASSPNARETQYF.

A note on this clone: The DNA is omitted, as the CDR3 cannot be located on it reliably, and the CDR3 follows TCRdb's listing. The J gene is TRBJ2-3, the V gene TRBV1; TRBD2 is taken as the D call from the table, unchecked against the DNA. TRBV1 counts as a pseudogene. Including both end residues, the CDR3 is 20 amino acids long. CDR3 amino acids: CTSSQDRSAGVGQGTDTQYF.

The chain uses TRBV9 and TRBJ2-7; tentative D call: TRBD1 (6 bases). Per germline, CDR1 SGDLS and CDR2 YYNGEE. The CDR3 consists of 15 residues. The CDR3 DNA reads TGTGCCAGCAGCGTAGAAGGTGGGGGCTCCGACGAGCAGTACGTC. Its translation is CASSVEGGGSDEQYV.

This clone was seen a single time. V and J are TRBV7-8 and TRBJ2-2, with TRBD1 identical over 7 bases. V shed 5 bases and J 4 bases; nucleotides not matched to a gene: 10. The CDR3 has 16 residues. In germline, CDR1 is SGHVS, CDR2 FQNEAQ. The CDR3, as DNA: TGTGCCAGCAGCCCCCGGACAGGTGTCCTCACCGGGGAGCTGTTTTTT. This encodes CASSPRTGVLTGELFF.

The chain is built from TRBV4-2 and TRBJ1-5; D uncertain. The ends were cut back, 3 bases at V and 0 bases at J, with 9 bases in the middle. The CDR3 is made up of 15 amino acids. The V gene's germline CDR1 is LGHNA and CDR2 YNFKEQ. The CDR3 spells CASSHSQNSNQPQHF. The CDR3 nucleotides read TGTGCCAGCAGCCACTCCCAGAATAGCAATCAGCCCCAGCATTTT.

The chain links TRBV15 to TRBJ2-5; D is ambiguous. CDR3 size: 16 residues. Germline CDR1 LNHNV, CDR2 YYDKDF (reference sequence). Trimming stripped 5 bases from V and 2 bases from J, with 18 bases between. The DNA of the CDR3 is TGTGCCACCAGCCCAAGAATAACAGCCCAACAAGAGACCCAGTACTTC. Translation gives CATSPRITAQQETQYF.

V is TRBV7-2 and J is TRBJ2-3, with D maybe TRBD2 (6 bases). The CDR3 contains 19 residues. The V end lost 1 base, the J end lost 7 bases, and 27 bases lay between the germline ends. Per germline, CDR1 SGHTA and CDR2 FQGNSA. The CDR3 DNA follows: TGTGCCAGCAGCTTAGTAGGAGGAGGGGCTCGAACTAGTGCCTATACGCAGTATTTT. Its translation: CASSLVGGGARTSAYTQYF.

The chain uses TRBV5-4 and TRBJ2-7; D might be TRBD2 (5 bases). CDR3 length equals 13 residues. Germline loops: CDR1 SGHNT, CDR2 YYREEE (reference sequence). V was trimmed by 9 bases and J by 3 bases, leaving 16 bases between them. CDR3 loop: CATGGGGHYEQYV. The CDR3 DNA sequence: TGTGCCACCGGAGGCGGCGGTCACTACGAGCAGTACGTC.

The V gene is TRBV5-4, the J gene TRBJ2-7, with 7 positions matching TRBD1. V shed 1 base and J 2 bases; nucleotides not matched to a gene: 3. The CDR3 spans 14 residues. CDR1 and CDR2 from the germline V gene are SGHNT and YYREEE (reference sequence). CDR3 loop: CASSLWDSPYEQYV. In DNA, the CDR3 is TGTGCCAGCAGCTTGTGGGACAGTCCCTACGAGCAGTACGTC.

V usage is TRBV6-5 and J usage is TRBJ2-7, with TRBD1 matching over 7 bases. V was pared by 7 bases and J by 0 bases, with 6 bases of the junction left unmatched. The CDR3 covers 14 residues. From germline, CDR1 is MNHEY and CDR2 SVGAGI. CDR3 nucleotide sequence: TGTGCCAGCATGCCGGGGACAGCCTCCTACGAGCAGTACTTC. It translates to CASMPGTASYEQYF.

The V gene is TRBV7-9, the J gene TRBJ2-2, with 8 bases aligning to TRBD1. V gave up 3 bases and J gave up 2 bases; unmatched junction bases: 5. Germline CDR1 reads SEHNR; CDR2 reads FQNEAQ (reference sequence). This CDR3 region has 16 residues. This CDR3 is CASSFGTGLNTGELFF. CDR3 nucleotides: TGTGCCAGCAGCTTCGGGACAGGCTTAAACACCGGGGAGCTGTTTTTT.

This clone was detected only once. The chain joins TRBV7-9 to TRBJ1-5, with D possibly being TRBD1 (6 bases). The CDR3 spans 16 residues. Per the germline V gene, CDR1 is SEHNR and CDR2 is FQNEAQ (reference sequence). With 1 base removed from V and 3 bases from J, the gap between germline ends came to 13 bases. Here the CDR3 DNA reads TGTGCCAGCAGCTTAGGGACAGCGGGGGACAATCAGCCCCAGCATTTT. This sequence encodes CASSLGTAGDNQPQHF.

This chain uses TRBV7-2 with TRBJ2-7; D unclear. This CDR3 has 12 residues. The V end was cut by 1 base, the J end by 4 bases, with 5 bases between. CDR1 is SGHTA, CDR2 FQGNSA, per germline. In DNA form, the CDR3 reads TGTGCCAGCAGCTTAGTGACTTACGAGCAGTACTTC. As protein: CASSLVTYEQYF.

The rearrangement uses TRBV28 and TRBJ1-6; the D is unclear. Germline CDR1 and CDR2: MDHEN and SYDVKM. The germline V and J ends were trimmed by 4 bases and 0 bases, with 7 bases remaining between them. The CDR3 totals 15 residues. CDR3 bases: TGTGCCAGCAGTTCCTCTCCCTCCTATAATTCACCCCTCCACTTT. Translating gives CASSSSPSYNSPLHF.

The gene calls are TRBV5-6 and TRBJ1-3; TRBD1 aligns across 7 bases. V dropped 2 bases and J dropped 4; count of bases not matched to a gene: 3. Per germline, CDR1 SGHDT and CDR2 YYEEEE. The CDR3 extends over 14 amino acids. The CDR3 DNA follows: TGTGCCAGCAGCTTAAGGACAGGCGGAAACACCATATATTTT. Protein sequence: CASSLRTGGNTIYF. Looking up the rest from reference TRBV5-6 and TRBJ1-3 gives the full variable domain: DAGVTQSPTHLIKTRGQQVTLRCSPKSGHDTVSWYQQALGQGPQFIFQYYEEEERQRGNFPDRFSGHQFPNYSSELNVNALLLGDSALYLCASSLRTGGNTIYFGEGSWLTVV.

V usage is TRBV27 and J usage is TRBJ1-2; 7 bases align to TRBD1. The CDR3 extends over 14 amino acids. CDR1 is MNHEY and CDR2 is SMNVEV in the germline V gene (reference sequence). Trimming at V came to 4 bases and at J to 8 bases, leaving 10 bases not matched to a gene. Written as DNA, the CDR3 is TGTGCCAGCAGTTCCTGGATCGACAGGGAGGGCTACACCTTC. Amino acid sequence: CASSSWIDREGYTF.

This chain uses TRBV27 with TRBJ1-1, with a weak D call TRBD1 (5 bases). This CDR3 contains 17 residues. Looked up from germline, CDR1 is MNHEY and CDR2 is SMNVEV (reference sequence). V lost 5 bases and J lost 3, with 22 bases in between. CDR3 region: CASSTSPLSVGDTEAFF. CDR3 nucleotides: TGTGCCAGCAGTACTTCCCCTCTCTCCGTAGGGGACACTGAAGCTTTCTTT.

The chain carries TRBV28 and TRBJ1-5, with 9 bases matching TRBD1. Losses at the gene ends were 6 bases for V and 2 bases for J; bases not matched to a gene: 5. The CDR3 totals 15 residues. Per germline, CDR1 MDHEN and CDR2 SYDVKM. Here the CDR3 reads CASSRTGDGNQPQHF. CDR3 DNA: TGTGCCAGCAGCCGGACAGGGGACGGCAATCAGCCCCAGCATTTT.

This clone occurred once. The V call is TRBV13, the J call TRBJ1-4, with 7 bases aligning to TRBD1. The CDR3 totals 13 residues. CDR1 PRHDT and CDR2 FYEKMQ come from the germline V gene (reference sequence). After removal of 3 bases from V and 5 bases from J, the junction contained 0 bases not matched to a gene. CDR3 residues: CASSLTGNEKLFF. The CDR3 DNA reads TGTGCCAGCAGCTTGACAGGGAATGAAAAACTGTTTTTT.

V is TRBV6-1 and J is TRBJ2-2; no clear D. Per the germline V gene, CDR1 is MNHNS and CDR2 is SASEGT. With 5 bases removed from V and 7 bases from J, the gap between germline ends came to 5 bases. The CDR3 is 11 amino acids. The CDR3 reads CASSYIGELFF. The CDR3 DNA reads as TGTGCCAGCAGTTACATCGGGGAGCTGTTTTTT.

The rearrangement joins TRBV19 to TRBJ1-1; 10 positions match TRBD1. Unmatched junction bases numbered 11, after V lost 9 bases and J lost 4 bases. CDR3 length: 15 residues. In germline, CDR1 is LNHDA, CDR2 SQIVND (reference sequence). CDR3 residues: CASLDRGRFPTEAFF. CDR3 bases: TGTGCCAGCCTTGACAGGGGGCGGTTCCCCACTGAAGCTTTCTTT.

The chain couples TRBV4-1 to TRBJ2-5; 14 bases map to TRBD2. J gave up 3 bases and V 1 base, and 7 bases lay outside the gene matches. Germline V gene lookup returns CDR1 MGHRA and CDR2 YSYEKL. The CDR3 is 18 residues long. CDR3 protein: CASSQARRGLAGEETQYF. Here the CDR3 DNA reads TGCGCCAGCAGCCAAGCCAGAAGGGGACTAGCGGGAGAAGAGACCCAGTACTTC.

This chain uses TRBV27 with TRBJ1-2; 7 bases line up with TRBD1. The V gene end was trimmed by 5 bases and the J gene end by 5 bases; junction bases not matched to a gene: 8. The CDR3 has 14 amino acids. In germline, CDR1 is MNHEY, CDR2 SMNVEV (reference sequence). CDR3 sequence (DNA): TGTGCCAGCAGTCCGTCGGGACAGACTTATGGCTACACCTTC. Translated, it gives CASSPSGQTYGYTF.